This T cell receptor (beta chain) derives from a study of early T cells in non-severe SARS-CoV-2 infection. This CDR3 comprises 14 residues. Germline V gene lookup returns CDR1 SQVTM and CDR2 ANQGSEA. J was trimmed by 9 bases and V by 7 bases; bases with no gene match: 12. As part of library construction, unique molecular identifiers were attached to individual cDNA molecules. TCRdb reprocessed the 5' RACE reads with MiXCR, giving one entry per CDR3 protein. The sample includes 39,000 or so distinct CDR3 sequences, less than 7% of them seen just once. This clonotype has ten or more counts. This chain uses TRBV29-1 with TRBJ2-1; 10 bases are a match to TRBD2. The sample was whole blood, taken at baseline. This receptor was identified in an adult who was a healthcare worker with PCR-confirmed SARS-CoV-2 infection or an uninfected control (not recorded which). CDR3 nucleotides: TGCAGCGGAGAGGGGACTAGCGAAGGAAGTGAGCAGTTCTTC. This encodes CSGEGTSEGSEQFF.